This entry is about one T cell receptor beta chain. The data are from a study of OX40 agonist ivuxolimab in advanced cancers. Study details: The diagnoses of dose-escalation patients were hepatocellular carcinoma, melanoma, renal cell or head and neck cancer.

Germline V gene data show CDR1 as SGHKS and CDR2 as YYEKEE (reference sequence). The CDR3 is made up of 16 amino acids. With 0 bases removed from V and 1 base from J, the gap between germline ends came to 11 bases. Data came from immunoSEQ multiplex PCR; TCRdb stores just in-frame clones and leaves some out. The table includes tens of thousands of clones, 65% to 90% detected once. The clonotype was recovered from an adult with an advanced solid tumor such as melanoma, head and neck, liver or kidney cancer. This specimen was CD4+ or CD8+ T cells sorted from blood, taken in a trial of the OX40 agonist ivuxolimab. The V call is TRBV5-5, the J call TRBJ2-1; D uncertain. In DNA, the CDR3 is TGTGCCAGCAGCTTGGCCGTAGGAAGGTCCTACAATGAGCAGTTCTTC. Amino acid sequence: CASSLAVGRSYNEQFF.